The T cell receptor beta chain under discussion was sequenced for a study of blood T cell repertoires in COVID-19 (TCRdb year 2020). General notes on the study: Collaborator samples came from the United States, Italy and Spain and covered acute and convalescent phases of COVID-19. Sample metadata almost always included a de-identified subject ID, COVID-19 status, age in years and sex. Where available, HLA class I and class II types were taken from metadata supplied by the sample provider and were not determined by assay-based typing. The dataset comprised deeply sampled blood TCRbeta repertoires from subjects exposed to, actively infected with, or recovered from COVID-19. The repertoires were made available in a free public database intended to serve as a resource for research on the immune response to SARS-CoV-2. Samples were obtained from the ongoing ImmuneRACE study (first 160 participants) and from some 1,300 subjects provided by 6 global collaborators. The material from the prospective study consisted of cDNA or gDNA derived from T cells, B-cell-depleted T cells, or PBMCs.

The immunoSEQ Assay, a bias-controlled multiplex PCR, was used to amplify TCRbeta CDR3 regions from genomic DNA. On the authors' methods: The number of nucleated cells in each sample was estimated from the amplification of reference gene primers within the assay. To quantify the absolute abundance of each unique TCRbeta CDR3 rearrangement, sequence reads were collapsed and filtered. For each sample, productive Simpson clonality was calculated as the square root of Simpson's diversity index over productive rearrangements. Sourced from immuneACCESS, this table was stored by TCRdb with only in-frame sequences that have V and J called. A share of the clones is absent; for the studies checked, an unresolved V gene accounts for under half, and the remainder has no known explanation. D and trimming come from the DNA, and the V and J calls and clone size come from that table. The sample table lists 85,000 to 120,000 clones, approximately 80% of them with a count of one. The ten largest clones take up 5% to 8% of the sample.

One collaborating source in Seattle enrolled patients during active infection and followed them longitudinally through the course of disease. Collaborating institutions collected whole blood in K2EDTA tubes following their own protocols. Collaborator samples were shipped for TCRbeta analysis as frozen whole blood, isolated PBMCs, or DNA extracted from either sample type. Broader findings and caveats from the paper: The amount of clinical and demographic metadata varied by source and participant and was provided uncurated.

Notes on this clone: This receptor's antigen is unknown. Base qualities are missing; no much larger clone stands one base away.

Trimming removed 6 bases from V and 0 bases from J, leaving 8 bases between the germline ends. Via the germline V gene, CDR1 is SNHLY and CDR2 FYNNEI. The CDR3, from cysteine to phenylalanine, totals 13 residues. Only the CDR3 region is kept as DNA, spanning 39 bases read in frame from base 1. The sample was peripheral blood. The receptor was derived from an older man with COVID-19, enrolled during active disease. The sequence joins TRBV2 to TRBJ1-2; a confident D gene designation cannot be given. The CDR3 region has the sequence CASSTSSNYGYTF. The DNA reads TGTGCCAGCAGCACGAGTTCTAACTATGGCTACACCTTC.